The entry that follows covers one T cell receptor beta chain sequence. The antigen remains unidentified. This CDR3 spans 15 amino acids. Germline V gene sequence: CDR1 WSHSY, CDR2 SAAADI. V lost 8 bases and J lost 4; bases outside the gene matches: 11. The donors were members of the validation cohort, which comprised about 120 subjects and was separate from the first cohort of some 680 subjects. This sample is drawn from a study of cytomegalovirus exposure and HLA in healthy donors. Assay used: immunoSEQ multiplex PCR; TCRdb lists only in-frame clones, some missing. Among under 150,000 clones listed, about nine tenths were seen once. The study's findings and limits: Specific recognition of CMV antigens was confirmed in vitro for a few chains (all CMV-associated). Investigators reported more than 150 TCR beta chains as tied to cytomegalovirus.

Sequencing used PBMCs. This clonotype originated in a man between 18 and 29 years old in good health and CMV-seronegative. This sequence joins TRBV10-2 and TRBJ1-2; 9 nucleotides agree with TRBD1. In DNA, the CDR3 is TGCGCCAGCGGTCAATTAGGACAGGGGCTCTATGGCTACACCTTC. Translation: CASGQLGQGLYGYTF.